This T cell receptor (beta chain) is from a study of shared clonotypes between healthy human individuals. For sorted subsets, 150 to 250 ng DNA per replicate equaled 30,000 or so T cell genomes. Here immunoSEQ multiplex PCR was the method, and the copy in TCRdb shows in-frame clones only, minus some. This table has 2 million to 2.5 million clones, approximately 93% appearing once. The CDR3 length is 15 residues. CDR1 SGHTA and CDR2 FQGTGA come from the germline V gene. V lost 1 base to trimming and J lost 7 bases; unmatched junction nucleotides: 6. Study-wide findings and caveats: A limitation of the genetic and exposure-history diversity represented arose from few donors. Rarefaction curves obtained for sorted subsets showed sequencing incomplete despite large depth. Memory subsets generally showed lower estimated richness than naive subsets.

To note about this clone: The antigen is not known.

This chain uses TRBV7-3 with TRBJ2-1; the match to TRBD2 covers 8 bases. The origin of this receptor is a man aged 18 to 30 in good health. Some clones in this sample may be carry-over from other donors' samples. The sample consisted of naive CD4+ T cells from PBMCs. Stated subset: CD45RA+ positively selected. CDR3 residues: CASSLISSGRNEQFF. The CDR3 nucleotides are TGTGCCAGCAGCTTAATCTCAAGCGGGAGAAATGAGCAGTTCTTC.